Sequencing of this TCR beta chain was carried out in a study of early T cells in non-severe SARS-CoV-2 infection. For the study at large: RNA in bulk from unsorted whole blood was sequenced, and chains were unpaired.

This clonotype was counted many times. Its specificity is not known. The TCR library protocol was used to attach unique molecular identifiers. These identifiers were attached to individual cDNA molecules. TCRdb reprocessed the 5' RACE reads with MiXCR, giving one entry per CDR3 protein. The sample lists 30,000 to 45,000 distinct CDR3 sequences; roughly 9.7% were seen once. The CDR3 covers 13 residues. V lost 5 bases to trimming and J lost 1 base; unmatched junction nucleotides: 3. In germline, CDR1 is DFQATT, CDR2 SNEGSKA (reference sequence). Overall study results and limits: Private and CD4 specificities were missed by VDJdb matching, skewed to anti-spike CD8.

The chain is built from TRBV20-1 and TRBJ1-1, with 8 bases aligning to TRBD1. The clonotype comes from an adult who was a healthcare worker with PCR-confirmed SARS-CoV-2 infection or an uninfected control (not recorded which). Sample: whole blood. The CDR3 region has the DNA TGCAGTGCTGGACAGGGTGGGAACACTGAAGCTTTCTTT. Translated: CSAGQGGNTEAFF.